The 21 T cell receptor beta chains in this list originate from one sample, sequenced in a study of tumor-infiltrating lymphocytes in localized non-small cell lung cancer. TCRdb keeps only in-frame clones here, not all; method: immunoSEQ multiplex PCR. The table has about 12,000 clones, roughly four fifths seen once. The sample was uninvolved lung tissue not adjacent to the tumor. The receptors come from a human donor with non-small cell lung cancer.

This clone was detected a few times. The rearrangement joins TRBV7-2 to TRBJ2-7, with TRBD2 identical over 9 bases. Trimming cost V 1 base and J 9 bases; bases outside gene matches: 10. The CDR3 has 15 residues. From germline, CDR1 is SGHTA and CDR2 FQGNSA. CDR3 nucleotide sequence: TGTGCCAGCAGCTTAGTACCGCGCGGGGGGGATAGGCAGTACTTC. This codes for CASSLVPRGGDRQYF.

This chain links TRBV14 with TRBJ1-2, with 7 bases aligning to TRBD1. The CDR3 is 13 amino acids. Germline V CDR1 and CDR2: SGHDN, FVKESK. The V gene end was trimmed by 9 bases and the J gene end by 3 bases; junction bases not matched to a gene: 7. The CDR3 DNA reads as TGTGCCAGTCGATCCGGGACAGACTATGGCTACACCTTC. Its translation: CASRSGTDYGYTF. Full variable domain (rest looked up from reference TRBV14 and TRBJ1-2): EAGVTQFPSHSVIEKGQTVTLRCDPISGHDNLYWYRRVMGKEIKFLLHFVKESKQDESGMPNNRFLAERTGGTYSTLKVQPAELEDSGVYFCASRSGTDYGYTFGSGTRLTVV.

V gene TRBV19 combines with J gene TRBJ1-5; possible D gene TRBD1, 6 bases. The CDR3 extends over 14 amino acids. Germline CDR1 is LNHDA and CDR2 is SQIVND (reference sequence). V shed 5 bases and J shed 2 bases, with 10 bases lying between them. The CDR3 protein is CASSQGGGNQPQHF. Here the CDR3 DNA reads TGTGCCAGTAGTCAAGGGGGAGGCAATCAGCCCCAGCATTTT. Variable domain in full (rest from reference TRBV19 and TRBJ1-5): DGGITQSPKYLFRKEGQNVTLSCEQNLNHDAMYWYRQDPGQGLRLIYYSQIVNDFQKGDIAEGYSVSREKKESFPLTVTSAQKNPTAFYLCASSQGGGNQPQHFGDGTRLSIL.

The J gene is TRBJ1-5, the V gene TRBV27; D is perhaps TRBD1 (5 bases). Germline V gene data show CDR1 as MNHEY and CDR2 as SMNVEV (reference sequence). The CDR3 length is 15 residues. Deletions cut 0 bases from V and 5 bases from J, with 11 bases between. CDR3 bases: TGTGCCAGCAGTTTATCGATTGGAGGGGATCAGCCCCAGCATTTT. Its translation: CASSLSIGGDQPQHF.

The chain recombines TRBV6-1 with TRBJ1-2; D ambiguous. Trimming pared 2 bases from V and 2 bases from J, leaving 9 bases between. The CDR3 spans 14 residues. Germline CDR1 is MNHNS and CDR2 is SASEGT. The CDR3 reads CASSEYPQNYGYTF. CDR3 nucleotides: TGTGCCAGCAGTGAATACCCCCAGAACTATGGCTACACCTTC.

This sequence joins TRBV2 and TRBJ2-1, with 9 bases aligning to TRBD2. CDR3 length: 16 residues. The germline V gene encodes CDR1 SNHLY and CDR2 FYNNEI. J lost 6 bases, V lost 1 base, and 7 bases had no gene match. CDR3 in amino acids: CASSEVRLAGSNEQFF. DNA of the CDR3: TGTGCCAGCAGTGAAGTCCGTCTAGCGGGGAGCAATGAGCAGTTCTTC.

The V gene is TRBV28, the J gene TRBJ2-3, with unresolved D. Germline loops: CDR1 MDHEN, CDR2 SYDVKM. The CDR3 spans 14 residues. The V gene lost 3 bases and the J gene lost 0 bases, with 7 bases spanning the gap. The CDR3 loop reads CASSFGFSTDTQYF. DNA of the CDR3: TGTGCCAGCAGTTTCGGGTTTAGCACAGATACGCAGTATTTT.

This chain uses TRBV13 with TRBJ1-4; a possible D gene is TRBD1 (5 bases). This CDR3 contains 14 residues. The V and J ends lost 5 bases and 5 bases respectively, with 12 bases between them. CDR1 PRHDT and CDR2 FYEKMQ come from the germline V gene (reference sequence). The CDR3 nucleotides read TGTGCCAGCAGCCGGGACGGACAAAATGAAAAACTGTTTTTT. Its protein product is CASSRDGQNEKLFF. Supplemented by reference TRBV13 and TRBJ1-4, the full variable domain reads AAGVIQSPRHLIKEKRETATLKCYPIPRHDTVYWYQQGPGQDPQFLISFYEKMQSDKGSIPDRFSAQQFSDYHSELNMSSLELGDSALYFCASSRDGQNEKLFFGSGTQLSVL.

In its sample, this clone was seen once. The DNA for the CDR3 is TGTGCCAGCAGCCAATCACTCGGACAGTCTGGGGCCAACGTCCTGACTTTC. Protein sequence: CASSQSLGQSGANVLTF. The chain uses TRBV7-2 and TRBJ2-6; possibly TRBD1 for D (6 bases). Trimming cost V 5 bases and J 1 base, with 15 bases left between them. This CDR3 is 17 amino acids long. Germline V CDR1 and CDR2: SGHTA, FQGNSA.

In regard to this clone: Other DNA sequences from this sample encode an identical CDR3 as well. This chain joins TRBV30 and TRBJ1-1; D unclear. Germline V lookup: CDR1 GTSNPN, CDR2 SVGIG (reference sequence). V lost 0 bases to trimming and J lost 5 bases, with 7 bases between them. The CDR3 sequence is 12 residues long. The CDR3, as DNA: TGTGCCTGGAGTGTTTTGGGTACTGAAGCTTTCTTT. Translation gives CAWSVLGTEAFF.

The chain is built from TRBV7-8 and TRBJ1-2; maybe TRBD1 (5 bases). In germline, CDR1 is SGHVS, CDR2 FQNEAQ. CDR3 length equals 13 residues. Trimming took off 7 bases at V and 8 bases at J, with 17 bases between the two ends. The CDR3 sequence: CASTPAGSYGYTF. The CDR3 nucleotides read TGTGCCAGCACCCCAGCAGGGAGCTACGGCTACACCTTC.

This chain links TRBV11-3 with TRBJ2-3; a weak D match, TRBD2 (6 bases). CDR3 size: 15 residues. Trimming pared 4 bases from V and 5 bases from J, leaving 16 bases between. The germline CDR1 and CDR2 sequences are SGHNT and YENEEA. CDR3 in amino acids: CASSSPGLSLDTQYF. The CDR3 DNA reads TGTGCCAGCAGCTCACCGGGACTTTCTTTAGATACGCAGTATTTT.

A word on this clone: A junction boundary mismatches the germline segment, possibly from a read error. The gene calls are TRBV7-9 and TRBJ1-2; D may be TRBD1 (5 bases). This CDR3 is 12 amino acids long. Germline values: CDR1 SEHNR, CDR2 FQNEAQ (reference sequence). This CDR3 reads CASSNGVDGAGF. As DNA, the CDR3 is TGTGCCAGCAGCAATGGGGTCGATGGGGCCGGCTTC.

The chain combines TRBV5-5 with TRBJ2-7, with a weak D call TRBD1 (5 bases). This CDR3 region has 13 residues. The V gene lost 0 bases and the J gene lost 5 bases, with 9 bases spanning the gap. In germline, CDR1 is SGHKS, CDR2 YYEKEE (reference sequence). The CDR3 DNA reads as TGTGCCAGCAGCTTGGCACAGGTGGACGAGCAGTACTTC. It codes for CASSLAQVDEQYF.

The rearrangement links TRBV27 to TRBJ1-1; possibly TRBD1 for D (5 bases). V was pared by 7 bases and J by 2 bases, with 17 bases between. The CDR3 is made up of 15 amino acids. CDR1 is MNHEY and CDR2 is SMNVEV in the germline V gene (reference sequence). The DNA of the CDR3 is TGTGCCAGCACGCCGGCGGCAGGGTCCAACACTGAAGCTTTCTTT. Translated, it gives CASTPAAGSNTEAFF.

The gene calls are TRBV4-1 and TRBJ1-2; D is unresolved. Per the germline V gene, CDR1 is MGHRA and CDR2 is YSYEKL. This CDR3 spans 12 amino acids. V shed 3 bases and J shed 8 bases, with 10 bases lying between them. The CDR3 region is CASSHSMTGYTF. The CDR3 nucleotides are TGCGCCAGCAGCCACTCAATGACAGGCTACACCTTC.

The chain combines TRBV4-3 with TRBJ2-1, with 8 positions matching TRBD1. CDR1 and CDR2 from the germline V gene are LGHNA and YSLEER. The CDR3 has 15 amino acids. V gave up 2 bases and J gave up 8 bases; unmatched junction bases: 8. The CDR3 DNA sequence: TGCGCCAGCAGCCAAAGGGACAGGTCGTGGGATGAGCAGTTCTTC. This codes for CASSQRDRSWDEQFF.

The rearrangement uses TRBV2 and TRBJ2-3; D ambiguous. The length of the CDR3 is 16 residues. Trimming pared 1 base from V and 2 bases from J, leaving 13 bases between. Germline CDR1 and CDR2: SNHLY and FYNNEI. The CDR3: CASSEEDLGLTDTQYF. CDR3 coding DNA: TGTGCCAGCAGTGAAGAAGATTTGGGCCTCACAGATACGCAGTATTTT.

This clone was detected only a few times. The chain couples TRBV7-9 to TRBJ2-1; 8 nucleotides align to TRBD2. The CDR3 sequence is 17 residues long. CDR1 SEHNR and CDR2 FQNEAQ come from the germline V gene (reference sequence). J gave up 0 bases and V 2 bases, and 6 bases lay outside the gene matches. CDR3 bases: TGTGCCAGCAGCTTATACGGGGGGGCGAGCTCCTACAATGAGCAGTTCTTC. Residues: CASSLYGGASSYNEQFF. The full variable domain, its missing parts supplied by reference TRBV7-9 and TRBJ2-1, is DTGVSQNPRHKITKRGQNVTFRCDPISEHNRLYWYRQTLGQGPEFLTYFQNEAQLEKSRLLSDRFSAERPKGSFSTLEIQRTEQGDSAMYLCASSLYGGASSYNEQFFGPGTRLTVL.

This chain joins TRBV6-5 and TRBJ1-2; D might be TRBD1 (6 bases). This CDR3 spans 15 amino acids. CDR1 and CDR2 (germline): MNHEY, SVGAGI. V was shortened by 8 bases and J by 5 bases, with 21 bases between the two germline ends. For the CDR3, the DNA is TGTGCCAGCGCCTCCCCGAGCAGGGGACCTTATGGCTACACCTTC. This translates into CASASPSRGPYGYTF.

V usage is TRBV7-9 and J usage is TRBJ2-7, with 7 nucleotides matching TRBD1. Looked up from germline, CDR1 is SEHNR and CDR2 is FQNEAQ (reference sequence). V was pared by 6 bases and J by 0 bases, with 5 bases of the junction left unmatched. The CDR3 consists of 14 residues. DNA of the CDR3: TGTGCCAGCAGTTCCGGGGACAGCTCCTACGAGCAGTACTTC. Encoded protein: CASSSGDSSYEQYF. The variable domain in full, with the rest retrieved from reference TRBV7-9 and TRBJ2-7, is DTGVSQNPRHKITKRGQNVTFRCDPISEHNRLYWYRQTLGQGPEFLTYFQNEAQLEKSRLLSDRFSAERPKGSFSTLEIQRTEQGDSAMYLCASSSGDSSYEQYFGPGTRLTVT.